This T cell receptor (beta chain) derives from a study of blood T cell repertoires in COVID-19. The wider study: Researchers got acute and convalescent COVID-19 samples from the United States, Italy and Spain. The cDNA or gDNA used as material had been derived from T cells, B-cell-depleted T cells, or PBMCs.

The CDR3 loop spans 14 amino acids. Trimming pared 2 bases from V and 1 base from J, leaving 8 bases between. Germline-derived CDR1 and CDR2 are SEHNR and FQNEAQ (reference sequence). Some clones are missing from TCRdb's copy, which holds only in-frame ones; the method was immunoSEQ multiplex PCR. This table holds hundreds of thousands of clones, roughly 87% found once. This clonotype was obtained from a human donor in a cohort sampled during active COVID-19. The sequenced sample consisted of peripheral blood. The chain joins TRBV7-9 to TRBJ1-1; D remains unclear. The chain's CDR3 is CASSLQVGNTEAFF. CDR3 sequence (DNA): TGTGCCAGCAGCTTACAGGTAGGGAACACTGAAGCTTTCTTT.